The clone carrying this T cell receptor (beta chain) was observed at least ten times. The antigen is undetermined. Amplification yielded TCR beta CDR3 regions, with RNA transcripts as the source. First-round RT-PCR targeting the TCR CDR3 was performed with the HTBI primer set. Using its own MiXCR run on the multiplex PCR reads, TCRdb lists one record per CDR3 protein. The sample holds 490,000 or so distinct CDR3 sequences; about 22% are singletons and the top ten take under 55%. The length of the CDR3 is 12 residues. In germline, CDR1 is LNHNV, CDR2 YYDKDF (reference sequence). Trimming cost V 1 base and J 3 bases, with 3 bases left between them. This sample was included in a study of T cells in Graves' hyperthyroidism and ophthalmopathy. General study results and limits: Ophthalmopathy, which appeared later, was predicted by the model a median roughly 6.5 months before onset.

Clinical symptoms, serum thyroxine and TRAb, thyroid ultrasound and orbital computed tomography were used for the diagnoses. PBMCs stemmed from 10 ml fresh peripheral blood. The sequence came from a woman in her sixties or seventies with Graves' ophthalmopathy. The sample taken for sequencing was blood. This chain joins TRBV15 and TRBJ1-1; D remains unclear. The CDR3 here is CATSRGHTEAFF. The CDR3 nucleotides are TGTGCCACCAGCAGAGGACACACTGAAGCTTTCTTT.